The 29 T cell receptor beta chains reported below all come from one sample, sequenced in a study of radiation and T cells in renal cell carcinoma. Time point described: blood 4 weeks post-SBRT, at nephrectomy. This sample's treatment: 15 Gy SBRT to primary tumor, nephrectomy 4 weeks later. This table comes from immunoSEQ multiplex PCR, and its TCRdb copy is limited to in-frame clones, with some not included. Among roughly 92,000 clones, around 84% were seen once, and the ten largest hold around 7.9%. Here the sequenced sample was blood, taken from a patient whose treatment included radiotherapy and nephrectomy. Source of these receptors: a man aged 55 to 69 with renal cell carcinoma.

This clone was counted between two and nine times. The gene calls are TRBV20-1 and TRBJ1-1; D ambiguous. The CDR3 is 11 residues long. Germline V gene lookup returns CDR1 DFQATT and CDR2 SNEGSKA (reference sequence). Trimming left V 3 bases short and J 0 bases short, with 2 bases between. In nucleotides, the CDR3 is TGCAGTGCTAGGGTGAACACTGAAGCTTTCTTT. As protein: CSARVNTEAFF.

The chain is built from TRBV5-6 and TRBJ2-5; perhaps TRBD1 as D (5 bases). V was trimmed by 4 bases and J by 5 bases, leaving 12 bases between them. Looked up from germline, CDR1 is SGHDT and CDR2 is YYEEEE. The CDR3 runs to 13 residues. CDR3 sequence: CASSLTGPETQYF. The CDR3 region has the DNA TGTGCCAGCAGCCTTACAGGTCCCGAGACCCAGTACTTC.

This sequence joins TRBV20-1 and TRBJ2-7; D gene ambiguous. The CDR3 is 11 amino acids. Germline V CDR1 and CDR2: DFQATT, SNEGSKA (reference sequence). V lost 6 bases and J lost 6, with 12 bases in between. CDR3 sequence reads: CSANDPGEQYF. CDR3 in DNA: TGCAGTGCCAACGATCCCGGCGAGCAGTACTTC.

The CDR3 region has the DNA TGCGCCAGCAGCATGGGGACAGGTGGGACGACTGAAGCTTTCTTT. Translating gives CASSMGTGGTTEAFF. The chain joins TRBV5-1 to TRBJ1-1; the match to TRBD1 covers 8 bases. CDR3 length equals 15 residues. J was trimmed by 5 bases and V by 4 bases; bases with no gene match: 10. Per the germline V gene, CDR1 is SGHRS and CDR2 is YFSETQ.

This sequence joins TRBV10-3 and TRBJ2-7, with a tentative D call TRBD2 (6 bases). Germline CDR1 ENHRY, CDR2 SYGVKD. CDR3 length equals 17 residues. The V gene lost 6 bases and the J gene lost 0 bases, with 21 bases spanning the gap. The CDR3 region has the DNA TGTGCCATCAGCCAGAACCGGGGCGGGATGAGCTCCTACGAGCAGTACTTC. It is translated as CAISQNRGGMSSYEQYF.

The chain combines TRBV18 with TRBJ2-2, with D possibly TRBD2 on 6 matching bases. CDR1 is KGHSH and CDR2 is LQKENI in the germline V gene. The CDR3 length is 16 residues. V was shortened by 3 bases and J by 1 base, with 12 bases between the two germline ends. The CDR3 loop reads CASSPYSGRNTGELFF. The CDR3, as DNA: TGTGCCAGCTCACCGTACAGCGGGCGGAACACCGGGGAGCTGTTTTTT. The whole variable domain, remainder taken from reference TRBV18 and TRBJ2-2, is NAGVMQNPRHLVRRRGQEARLRCSPMKGHSHVYWYRQLPEEGLKFMVYLQKENIIDESGMPKERFSAEFPKEGPSILRIQQVVRGDSAAYFCASSPYSGRNTGELFFGEGSRLTVL.

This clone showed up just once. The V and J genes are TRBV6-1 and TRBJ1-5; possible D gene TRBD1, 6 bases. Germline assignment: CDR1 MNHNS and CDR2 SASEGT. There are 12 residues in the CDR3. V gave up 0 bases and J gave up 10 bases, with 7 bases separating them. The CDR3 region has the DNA TGTGCCAGCAGTGAAGCAGGGGGTCCCCAGCATTTT. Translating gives CASSEAGGPQHF.

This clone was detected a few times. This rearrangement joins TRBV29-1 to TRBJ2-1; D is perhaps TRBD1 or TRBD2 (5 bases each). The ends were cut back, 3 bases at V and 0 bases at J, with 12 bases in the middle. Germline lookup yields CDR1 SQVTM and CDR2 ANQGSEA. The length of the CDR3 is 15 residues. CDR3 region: CSVEGTLSSYNEQFF. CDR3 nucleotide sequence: TGCAGCGTTGAGGGGACCCTGAGCTCCTACAATGAGCAGTTCTTC.

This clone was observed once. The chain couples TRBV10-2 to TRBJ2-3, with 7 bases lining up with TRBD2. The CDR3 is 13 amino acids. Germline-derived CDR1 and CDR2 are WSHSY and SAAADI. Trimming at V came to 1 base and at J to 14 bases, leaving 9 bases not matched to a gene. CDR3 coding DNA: TGCGCCAGCAGTGAGTTACGACTCCCGGGGGGGTATTTT. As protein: CASSELRLPGGYF.

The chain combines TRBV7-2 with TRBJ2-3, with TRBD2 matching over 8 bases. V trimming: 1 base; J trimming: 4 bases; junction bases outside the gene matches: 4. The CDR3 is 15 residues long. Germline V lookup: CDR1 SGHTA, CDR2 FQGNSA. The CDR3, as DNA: TGTGCCAGCAGCTTAGGGACTAGCCGGGCAGATACGCAGTATTTT. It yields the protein CASSLGTSRADTQYF.

The CDR3 region has the DNA TGTGCCAGTAGTTCCCCTCCCAGGGCGAATGAAAAACTGTTTTTT. The encoded protein is CASSSPPRANEKLFF. This sequence joins TRBV19 and TRBJ1-4, with a tentative D call TRBD1 (5 bases). V was cut by 5 bases and J by 5 bases, with 15 bases left in between. CDR1 is LNHDA, CDR2 SQIVND, per germline (reference sequence). CDR3 size: 15 residues.

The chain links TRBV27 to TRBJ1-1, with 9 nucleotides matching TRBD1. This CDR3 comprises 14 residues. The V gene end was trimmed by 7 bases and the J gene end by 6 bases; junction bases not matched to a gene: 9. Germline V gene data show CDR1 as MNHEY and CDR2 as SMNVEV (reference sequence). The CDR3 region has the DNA TGTGCCAGCACAGACAGGGGGACCTTCGCTGAAGCTTTCTTT. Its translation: CASTDRGTFAEAFF.

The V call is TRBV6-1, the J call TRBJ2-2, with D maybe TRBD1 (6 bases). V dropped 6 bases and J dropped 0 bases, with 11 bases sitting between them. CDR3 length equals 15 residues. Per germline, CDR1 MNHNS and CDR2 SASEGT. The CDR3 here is CASSSTGTNTGELFF. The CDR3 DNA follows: TGTGCCAGCAGCTCTACAGGGACGAACACCGGGGAGCTGTTTTTT.

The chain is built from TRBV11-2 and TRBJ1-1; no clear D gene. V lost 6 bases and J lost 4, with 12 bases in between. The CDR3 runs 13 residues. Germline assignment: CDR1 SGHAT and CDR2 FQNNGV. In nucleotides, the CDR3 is TGTGCCAGCAGTTGGAGTCGTACCACTGAAGCTTTCTTT. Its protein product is CASSWSRTTEAFF.

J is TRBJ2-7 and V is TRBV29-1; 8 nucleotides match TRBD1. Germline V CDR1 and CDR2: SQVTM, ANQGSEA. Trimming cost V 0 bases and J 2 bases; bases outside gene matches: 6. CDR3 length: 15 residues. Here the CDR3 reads CSVEDLTGGAYEQYF. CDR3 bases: TGCAGCGTTGAAGATCTTACAGGGGGTGCCTACGAGCAGTACTTC.

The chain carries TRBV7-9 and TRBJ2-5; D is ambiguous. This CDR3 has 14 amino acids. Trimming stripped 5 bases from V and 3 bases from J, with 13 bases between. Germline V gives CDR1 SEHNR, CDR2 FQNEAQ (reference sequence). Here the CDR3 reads CASSPPTSEETQYF. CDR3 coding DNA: TGTGCCAGCAGCCCTCCGACAAGCGAAGAGACCCAGTACTTC.

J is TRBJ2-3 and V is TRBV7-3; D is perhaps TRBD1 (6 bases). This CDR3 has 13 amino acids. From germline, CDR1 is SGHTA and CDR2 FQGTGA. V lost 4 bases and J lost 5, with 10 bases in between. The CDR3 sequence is CASSSLGGDTQYF. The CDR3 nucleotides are TGTGCCAGCAGCTCCCTAGGGGGAGATACGCAGTATTTT. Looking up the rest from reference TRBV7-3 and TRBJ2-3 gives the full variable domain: GAGVSQTPSNKVTEKGKYVELRCDPISGHTALYWYRQSLGQGPEFLIYFQGTGAADDSGLPNDRFFAVRPEGSVSTLKIQRTERGDSAVYLCASSSLGGDTQYFGPGTRLTVL.

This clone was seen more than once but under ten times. CDR3 in DNA: TGTGCCAGCAGCAAAAGTTCTAGCGGGAGCCGGAAAATCCAAGAGACCCAGTACTTC. Encoded protein: CASSKSSSGSRKIQETQYF. This chain links TRBV21-1 with TRBJ2-5; the listed D gene, TRBD2, was not tested against the DNA. TRBV21-1 is classified as a pseudogene. The CDR3 spans 19 residues.

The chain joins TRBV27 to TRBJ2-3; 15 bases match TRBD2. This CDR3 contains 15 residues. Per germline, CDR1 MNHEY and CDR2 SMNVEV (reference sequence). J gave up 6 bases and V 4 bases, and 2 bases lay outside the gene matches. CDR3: CASSWTSGRADTQYF. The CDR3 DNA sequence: TGTGCCAGCAGTTGGACTAGCGGGAGGGCCGATACGCAGTATTTT.

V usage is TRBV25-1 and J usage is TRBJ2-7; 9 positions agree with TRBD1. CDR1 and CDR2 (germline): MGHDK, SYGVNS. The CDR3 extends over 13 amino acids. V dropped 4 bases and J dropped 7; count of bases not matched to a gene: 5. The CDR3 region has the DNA TGTGCCAGCAGTGTGACAGGGGGAAGGGAGCAGTACTTC. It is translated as CASSVTGGREQYF.

CDR3 coding DNA: TGCGCCAGCAGCCAGCGGCTGGTCTCCTACAATGAGCAGTTCTTC. This sequence encodes CASSQRLVSYNEQFF. The rearrangement links TRBV4-3 to TRBJ2-1, with D uncertain. Germline V CDR1 and CDR2: LGHNA, YSLEER. The CDR3 is 15 residues long. V lost 3 bases and J lost 0, with 9 bases in between.

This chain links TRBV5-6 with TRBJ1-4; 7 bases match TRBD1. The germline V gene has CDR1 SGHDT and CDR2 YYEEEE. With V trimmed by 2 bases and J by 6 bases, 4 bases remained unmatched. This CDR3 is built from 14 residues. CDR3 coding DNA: TGTGCCAGCAGCTTACAGGGGTTGGATGAAAAACTGTTTTTT. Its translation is CASSLQGLDEKLFF.

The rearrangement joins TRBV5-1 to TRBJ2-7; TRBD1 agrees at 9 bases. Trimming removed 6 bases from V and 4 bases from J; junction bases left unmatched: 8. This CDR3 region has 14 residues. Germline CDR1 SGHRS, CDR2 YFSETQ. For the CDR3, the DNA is TGCGCCAGCAATCCGGGACAGGGAGTTTACGAGCAGTACTTC. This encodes CASNPGQGVYEQYF.

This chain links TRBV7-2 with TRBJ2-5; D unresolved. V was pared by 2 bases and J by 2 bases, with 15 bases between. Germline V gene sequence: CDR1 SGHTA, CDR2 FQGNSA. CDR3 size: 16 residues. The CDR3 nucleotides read TGTGCCAGCAGCTTAAAACGCTACCTAGGGCAAGAGACCCAGTACTTC. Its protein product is CASSLKRYLGQETQYF.

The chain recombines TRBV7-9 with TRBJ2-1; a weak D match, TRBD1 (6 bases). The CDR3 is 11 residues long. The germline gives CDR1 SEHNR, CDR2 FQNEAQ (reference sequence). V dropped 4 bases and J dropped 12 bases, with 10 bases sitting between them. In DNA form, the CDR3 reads TGTGCCAGCAGCTCAACCAGGGGGCAGTTCTTC. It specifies CASSSTRGQFF.

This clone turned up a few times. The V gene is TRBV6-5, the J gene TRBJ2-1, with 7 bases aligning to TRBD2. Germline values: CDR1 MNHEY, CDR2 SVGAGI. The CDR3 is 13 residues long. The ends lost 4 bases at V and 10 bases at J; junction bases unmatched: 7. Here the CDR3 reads CASSSFAGAEQFF. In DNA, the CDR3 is TGTGCCAGCAGTTCCTTCGCGGGAGCGGAGCAGTTCTTC.

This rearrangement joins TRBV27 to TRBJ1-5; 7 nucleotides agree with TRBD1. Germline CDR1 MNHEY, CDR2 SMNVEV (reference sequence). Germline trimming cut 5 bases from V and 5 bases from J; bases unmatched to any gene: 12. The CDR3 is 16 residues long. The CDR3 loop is CASSPYGTARDQPQHF. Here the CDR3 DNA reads TGTGCCAGCAGTCCATACGGGACAGCGAGGGATCAGCCCCAGCATTTT.

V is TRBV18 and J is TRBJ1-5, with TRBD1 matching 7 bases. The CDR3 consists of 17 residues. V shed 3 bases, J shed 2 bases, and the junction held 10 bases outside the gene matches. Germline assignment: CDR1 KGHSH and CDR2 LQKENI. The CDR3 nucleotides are TGTGCCAGCTCACCTGACAGGGCCGATCCAGGCAATCAGCCCCAGCATTTT. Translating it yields CASSPDRADPGNQPQHF.

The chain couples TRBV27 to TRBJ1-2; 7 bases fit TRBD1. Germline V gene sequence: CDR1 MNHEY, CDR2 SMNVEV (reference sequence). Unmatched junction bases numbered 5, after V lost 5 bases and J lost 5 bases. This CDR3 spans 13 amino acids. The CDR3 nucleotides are TGTGCCAGCAGTAGGAGGGGGCAGTATGGCTACACCTTC. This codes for CASSRRGQYGYTF.